The 16 T cell receptor beta chains listed next were all sequenced from one sample in a study of blood T cell repertoires in COVID-19. The table came from immunoSEQ multiplex PCR; TCRdb's copy has only in-frame clones and leaves some out. The data hold some 300,000 clones, with more than 75% observed a single time. Sequencing used PBMCs or T cells enriched from blood (not recorded which). The origin of the receptors is a woman in her thirties who had recovered from COVID-19.

This chain joins TRBV5-1 and TRBJ2-3, with D perhaps matching TRBD2 (6 bases). V dropped 9 bases and J dropped 1 base, with 15 bases sitting between them. CDR1 and CDR2 (germline): SGHRS, YFSETQ. The CDR3 runs to 14 residues. CDR3 region: CATTRGSGTDTQYF. CDR3 nucleotides: TGCGCCACCACTCGGGGGTCGGGCACAGATACGCAGTATTTT.

The chain recombines TRBV21-1 with TRBJ1-5; the table calls TRBD1, which could not be checked here. TRBV21-1 is assigned pseudogene status. CDR3 size: 17 residues. The CDR3 nucleotides are TGTGCCAGCAGCAATTGGCGTCGGGACAGGGCGGATCAGCCCCAGCATTTT. Translation: CASSNWRRDRADQPQHF.

This sequence joins TRBV4-2 and TRBJ2-5; 7 bases map to TRBD1. The CDR3 sequence is 14 residues long. Germline CDR1 LGHNA, CDR2 YNFKEQ. V was pared by 3 bases and J by 1 base, with 2 bases of the junction left unmatched. The CDR3 sequence is CASSQGQIQETQYF. CDR3 coding DNA: TGTGCCAGCAGCCAGGGACAGATCCAAGAGACCCAGTACTTC.

The chain uses TRBV3-1 (or the pseudogene TRBV3-2) and TRBJ1-1; perhaps TRBD1 as D (5 bases). This CDR3 region has 15 residues. CDR1 LGHDT and CDR2 YNNKEL come from the germline V gene (reference sequence). The V and J ends lost 1 base and 0 bases respectively, with 9 bases between them. The CDR3 DNA reads TGTGCCAGCAGCCAAGGCGGGACTCTGAACACTGAAGCTTTCTTT. The encoded protein is CASSQGGTLNTEAFF.

This chain joins TRBV18 and TRBJ1-6; D uncertain. The CDR3 is 15 amino acids. The V end was cut by 3 bases, the J end by 7 bases, with 13 bases between. Germline V lookup: CDR1 KGHSH, CDR2 LQKENI. The CDR3 DNA reads as TGTGCCAGCTCACCGGGCGAGACGGTGAATTCACCCCTCCACTTT. Translating it yields CASSPGETVNSPLHF.

This chain uses TRBV30 with TRBJ1-4, with TRBD1 matching 10 bases. V was clipped by 2 bases and J by 8 bases; unmatched bases: 5. Germline V gene lookup returns CDR1 GTSNPN and CDR2 SVGIG (reference sequence). The CDR3 runs to 14 residues. The CDR3 spells CAWSFGQGGEKLFF. The CDR3 nucleotides read TGTGCCTGGAGTTTTGGACAGGGGGGGGAAAAACTGTTTTTT. The whole variable domain, filled in from reference TRBV30 and TRBJ1-4, reads SQTIHQWPATLVQPVGSPLSLECTVEGTSNPNLYWYRQAAGRGLQLLFYSVGIGQISSEVPQNLSASRPQDRQFILSSKKLLLSDSGFYLCAWSFGQGGEKLFFGSGTQLSVL.

The gene calls are TRBV30 and TRBJ1-1; TRBD1 is a possible D gene (6 bases). In germline, CDR1 is GTSNPN, CDR2 SVGIG (reference sequence). Trimming removed 3 bases from V and 6 bases from J, with 8 bases in between. This CDR3 region has 11 residues. This CDR3 is CAWRAGAEAFF. The DNA of the CDR3 is TGTGCCTGGAGAGCAGGGGCTGAAGCTTTCTTT.

This chain uses TRBV28 with TRBJ1-2; 7 nucleotides agree with TRBD1. The CDR3 runs to 13 residues. Unmatched junction bases numbered 8, after V lost 6 bases and J lost 7 bases. Per the germline V gene, CDR1 is MDHEN and CDR2 is SYDVKM. The CDR3 nucleotides are TGTGCCAGCAGGCCACAGGGGAGAGGTGGCTACACCTTC. Amino acid sequence: CASRPQGRGGYTF.

The chain links TRBV11-3 to TRBJ1-1; tentative D call: TRBD1 (6 bases). Germline V gene sequence: CDR1 SGHNT, CDR2 YENEEA. The CDR3 sequence is 13 residues long. V was cut by 4 bases and J by 5 bases, with 11 bases left in between. The DNA for the CDR3 is TGTGCCAGCAGCTCTACAGGGATAACTGAAGCTTTCTTT. Translating gives CASSSTGITEAFF.

This clone was seen only once. The chain employs TRBV28 and TRBJ1-5; the match to TRBD1 covers 7 bases. This CDR3 has 14 amino acids. Germline values: CDR1 MDHEN, CDR2 SYDVKM. V lost 6 bases, J lost 6 bases, and 8 bases stayed unmatched. The chain's CDR3 is CASSLTGSRQPQHF. Here the CDR3 DNA reads TGTGCCAGCAGCTTGACAGGGTCACGTCAGCCCCAGCATTTT.

This clone appeared once. The V call is TRBV13, the J call TRBJ1-2, with 11 bases identical to TRBD1. The CDR3 runs to 20 residues. V gave up 8 bases and J gave up 5 bases; unmatched junction bases: 25. Germline V gene data show CDR1 as PRHDT and CDR2 as FYEKMQ (reference sequence). CDR3 sequence reads: CASGSRTGGVGAQPLYGYTF. In DNA form, the CDR3 reads TGTGCCAGCGGCTCCAGGACAGGGGGCGTCGGCGCGCAACCCTTATATGGCTACACCTTC.

This clone was seen only once. The gene calls are TRBV28 and TRBJ2-7; D uncertain. Germline V gives CDR1 MDHEN, CDR2 SYDVKM. Trimming left V 7 bases short and J 2 bases short, with 12 bases between. This CDR3 is built from 13 residues. For the CDR3, the DNA is TGTGCCAGCACCGGAGTTGGAGCCTACGAGCAGTACTTC. Translation gives CASTGVGAYEQYF.

This sequence joins TRBV2 and TRBJ2-1; 12 bases map to TRBD2. CDR1 is SNHLY, CDR2 FYNNEI, per germline. After removal of 6 bases from V and 16 bases from J, the junction contained 13 bases not matched to a gene. The CDR3 covers 14 residues. In DNA form, the CDR3 reads TGTGCCAGCAGCAAAAGTCTAGCGGGGGGGCTGGGTTTCTTC. Translated: CASSKSLAGGLGFF.

This chain joins TRBV6-5 and TRBJ2-2; no definite D call. Germline CDR1 and CDR2: MNHEY and SVGAGI. This CDR3 spans 13 amino acids. V lost 6 bases, J lost 6 bases, and 11 bases lay in between. Written as DNA, the CDR3 is TGTGCCAGCAGGGTTAGAAATGCCGGGGAGCTGTTTTTT. The encoded protein is CASRVRNAGELFF.

This clone showed up just once. The chain carries TRBV10-3 and TRBJ1-1; TRBD1 agrees at 7 bases. The germline gives CDR1 ENHRY, CDR2 SYGVKD. After removal of 6 bases from V and 0 bases from J, the junction contained 4 bases not matched to a gene. This CDR3 spans 14 amino acids. The CDR3: CAISWGQMNTEAFF. The CDR3 region has the DNA TGTGCCATCAGCTGGGGACAGATGAACACTGAAGCTTTCTTT.

Remarks on this clone: This CDR3 is also generated by other DNA sequences in the sample. V and J are TRBV29-1 and TRBJ2-5; 12 nucleotides align to TRBD2. CDR3 length: 14 residues. Germline V lookup: CDR1 SQVTM, CDR2 ANQGSEA. V shed 6 bases, J shed 5 bases, and the junction held 7 bases outside the gene matches. The CDR3 bases are TGCAGCGTAGCTAGCGGGGGGGCAGGGGAGACCCAGTACTTC. Translating gives CSVASGGAGETQYF.